This TCR beta chain was sequenced during a study of T cell responses to AZD1222 COVID-19 vaccine. On the study more broadly: The analysis combined second doses at about 4 or about 12 weeks.

TCRdb keeps only in-frame clones here, not all; method: immunoSEQ multiplex PCR. The sample records some 130,000 clones, about 93% being singletons. Study results and caveats: Possibly, clonal diversity was underestimated; donors were largely white British and included more females. Dominant CD4 TCR responses targeted spike regions 160-218 and 743-854. At baseline, just a handful of AZD1222 recipients tested seropositive.

The CDR3 is 12 residues long. V was shortened by 10 bases and J by 10 bases, with 19 bases between the two germline ends. The V gene's germline CDR1 is MDHEN and CDR2 SYDVKM. This clone was counted a few times. Its antigen is still unknown. The V gene is TRBV28, the J gene TRBJ1-1, with D tentatively TRBD1 (5 bases). The sequencing used peripheral blood, collected on day 0 of AZD1222 vaccination. This receptor was identified in an adult in good health. CDR3 coding DNA: TGTGCCACCGAGGGACTTTTGGGTAGAGCTTTCTTT. Its protein is CATEGLLGRAFF.